This TCR beta chain comes out of a study of T cell changes during pregnancy in multiple sclerosis. The germline CDR1 and CDR2 sequences are MGHRA and YSYEKL. V was shortened by 3 bases and J by 6 bases, with 11 bases between the two germline ends. The length of the CDR3 is 14 residues. Here immunoSEQ multiplex PCR was the method, and the copy in TCRdb shows in-frame clones only, minus some. This table has about 41,000 clones, 90% appearing once. Sequenced here: CD8+ T cells from peripheral blood mononuclear cells, sampled in the third trimester of pregnancy. The TCR was taken from a female donor with multiple sclerosis, enrolled in a pregnancy study. This rearrangement joins TRBV4-1 to TRBJ2-2; D gene ambiguous. CDR3 in amino acids: CASSQVGTSGELFF. For the CDR3, the DNA is TGCGCCAGCAGCCAGGTGGGCACATCCGGGGAGCTGTTTTTT.